The 12 T cell receptor beta chains below were found in one sample sequenced in a study of blood T cell repertoires in COVID-19. The data were produced by immunoSEQ multiplex PCR, yet TCRdb's version contains in-frame clones alone and is incomplete. In the table there are hundreds of thousands of clones, roughly 80% of which are singletons. Specimen: peripheral blood. The receptor set was obtained from a woman aged 80 or older with active or convalescent COVID-19.

This chain connects TRBV6-6 to TRBJ2-4; D is possibly TRBD2 (7 bases). With 6 bases removed from V and 6 bases from J, the gap between germline ends came to 33 bases. Per germline, CDR1 MNHNY and CDR2 SVGAGI (reference sequence). The length of the CDR3 is 20 residues. The CDR3 nucleotides read TGTGCCAGCAGCAGCGACACGCCCGGTCGGCGGGGGCGAGTTGTAAACATTCAGTACTTC. It specifies CASSSDTPGRRGRVVNIQYF.

The chain is built from TRBV6-5 and TRBJ2-7; 7 bases agree with TRBD1. Trimming cost V 2 bases and J 2 bases; bases outside gene matches: 6. Germline lookup yields CDR1 MNHEY and CDR2 SVGAGI. The CDR3 has 15 residues. CDR3 in DNA: TGTGCCAGCAGTTACACGACAGGGAGCCCCTACGAGCAGTACTTC. Residues: CASSYTTGSPYEQYF.

V usage is TRBV12-3 or TRBV12-4 and J usage is TRBJ1-5; D remains ambiguous. The CDR3 loop spans 13 amino acids. V gave up 3 bases and J gave up 2 bases, with 5 bases separating them. CDR3 protein: CASSFSGNQPQHF. DNA of the CDR3: TGTGCCAGCAGTTTTTCAGGCAATCAGCCCCAGCATTTT.

J is TRBJ1-2 and V is TRBV7-2, with 8 bases fitting TRBD1. Germline values: CDR1 SGHTA, CDR2 FQGNSA. Trimming removed 5 bases from V and 6 bases from J; junction bases left unmatched: 5. This CDR3 region has 13 residues. This chain's CDR3 is CASSNRGRDGYTF. CDR3 nucleotides: TGTGCCAGCAGCAACAGGGGGAGGGATGGCTACACCTTC. The complete variable domain, with remaining parts taken from reference TRBV7-2 and TRBJ1-2, reads GAGVSQSPSNKVTEKGKDVELRCDPISGHTALYWYRQSLGQGLEFLIYFQGNSAPDKSGLPSDRFSAERTGGSVSTLTIQRTQQEDSAVYLCASSNRGRDGYTFGSGTRLTVV.

This clone was picked up a small number of times. The gene calls are TRBV29-1 and TRBJ2-7; 8 nucleotides line up with TRBD1. Per germline, CDR1 SQVTM and CDR2 ANQGSEA. Trimming at V came to 2 bases and at J to 3 bases, leaving 9 bases not matched to a gene. The CDR3 contains 15 residues. The CDR3 region is CSVESIQGADYEQYF. CDR3 DNA: TGCAGCGTTGAATCGATCCAGGGGGCCGACTACGAGCAGTACTTC.

The chain combines TRBV5-1 with TRBJ1-4; no definite D call. Germline CDR1 is SGHRS and CDR2 is YFSETQ. V was clipped by 3 bases and J by 5 bases, with 17 bases between them. CDR3 length equals 16 residues. The DNA for the CDR3 is TGCGCCAGCAGCTCCGGCTCGGGCGGAGGAAATGAAAAACTGTTTTTT. Residues: CASSSGSGGGNEKLFF.

The chain uses TRBV5-3 and TRBJ1-2; D is perhaps TRBD1 (5 bases). TRBV5-3 counts as an open reading frame of uncertain function. This CDR3 has 15 residues. V shed 4 bases and J shed 2 bases, with 15 bases lying between them. CDR3 loop: CARSLFWDYNYGYTF. The CDR3 nucleotides read TGTGCCAGAAGCCTATTTTGGGACTACAACTATGGCTACACCTTC.

This clone appeared once. This rearrangement joins TRBV5-1 to TRBJ2-3, with D perhaps TRBD1 (5 bases). V was cut by 4 bases and J by 4 bases, with 16 bases left in between. CDR1 and CDR2 (germline): SGHRS, YFSETQ. This CDR3 has 15 residues. The CDR3 loop is CASSLQGNAADTQYF. In DNA, the CDR3 is TGCGCCAGCAGCCTCCAGGGAAACGCGGCAGATACGCAGTATTTT.

The chain joins TRBV6-5 to TRBJ1-2, with D perhaps matching TRBD1 (5 bases). Trimming took 4 bases from V and 3 from J, leaving 12 bases between them. Germline V gene lookup returns CDR1 MNHEY and CDR2 SVGAGI. The CDR3 totals 14 residues. The CDR3 DNA is TGTGCCAGCAGTTCCGGAGGGGTCGACTATGGCTACACCTTC. Translating it yields CASSSGGVDYGYTF.

This clone was counted a few times. The chain carries TRBV5-1 and TRBJ1-1; D perhaps matches TRBD1 (6 bases). This CDR3 spans 16 amino acids. Germline V gene lookup returns CDR1 SGHRS and CDR2 YFSETQ. Trimming removed 4 bases from V and 1 base from J, with 17 bases in between. CDR3 region: CASSQGQAPGNTEAFF. The CDR3 region has the DNA TGCGCCAGCAGCCAGGGACAAGCCCCCGGGAACACTGAAGCTTTCTTT.

V gene TRBV5-1 combines with J gene TRBJ2-1; TRBD1 might be the D (5 bases). Trimming removed 2 bases from V and 8 bases from J, with 11 bases in between. Germline CDR1 SGHRS, CDR2 YFSETQ. The CDR3 runs to 13 residues. CDR3 DNA: TGCGCCAGCAGCTTCAGGTCCAGGGATGAGCAGTTCTTC. Translation: CASSFRSRDEQFF. Together with reference TRBV5-1 and TRBJ2-1, the CDR3 gives the full variable domain: KAGVTQTPRYLIKTRGQQVTLSCSPISGHRSVSWYQQTPGQGLQFLFEYFSETQRNKGNFPGRFSGRQFSNSRSEMNVSTLELGDSALYLCASSFRSRDEQFFGPGTRLTVL.

The CDR3 nucleotides read TGTGCCAGCGCAGACAGGGGGGACACTGAAGCTTTCTTT. Its translation: CASADRGDTEAFF. J is TRBJ1-1 and V is TRBV3-1 (or the pseudogene TRBV3-2); 9 nucleotides align to TRBD1. CDR1 and CDR2 from the germline V gene are LGHDT and YNNKEL (reference sequence). Germline trimming cut 8 bases from V and 3 bases from J; bases unmatched to any gene: 4. The CDR3 has 13 residues.